The 18 T cell receptor beta chains presented below share a single source sample, sequenced in a study of CD8 T cells in ankylosing spondylitis. TCRdb redid the calling of the 5' RACE reads with MiXCR, one entry per CDR3 protein. The table lists 240,000 or so distinct CDR3 sequences, approximately 9% of them singletons. The sample consisted of blood, either unsorted or a sorted T cell fraction (not recorded which). All receptors come from a male donor with ankylosing spondylitis or in good health (not recorded which).

This clonotype was seen ten or more times. CDR3 sequence (DNA): TGTGCCAGCAGCCAAGAGGTACTAGCACCAGCCGAGCAGTACTTC. Translated, it gives CASSQEVLAPAEQYF. The V call is TRBV4-2, the J call TRBJ2-7, with a tentative D call TRBD2 (6 bases). The V end was cut by 0 bases, the J end by 6 bases, with 15 bases between. The CDR3 has 15 residues. From germline, CDR1 is LGHNA and CDR2 YNFKEQ.

This clonotype was seen repeatedly, ten times or more. The chain combines TRBV5-5 with TRBJ2-2; D is unresolved. This CDR3 is 16 amino acids long. Germline V gene data show CDR1 as SGHKS and CDR2 as YYEKEE (reference sequence). Trimming shortened V by 5 bases and J by 7 bases, and 21 bases separated the two germline ends. The CDR3 loop is CASSPRTLNTGGELFF. The CDR3 DNA sequence: TGTGCCAGCAGTCCTCGGACGTTGAACACTGGCGGGGAGCTGTTTTTT.

A remark on this clonotype: This could be a read error, since a much larger clone is one nucleotide away. This chain uses TRBV6-1 with TRBJ1-2; TRBD1 is a possible D gene (5 bases). Germline loops: CDR1 MNHNS, CDR2 SASEGT. The CDR3 consists of 12 residues. The CDR3 reads CASSGQFYGYSF. CDR3 DNA: TGTGCCAGCAGTGGACAGTTCTATGGCTACTCCTTC.

Many counts were recorded for this clonotype. V gene TRBV5-1 combines with J gene TRBJ2-2, with 7 positions matching TRBD1. The V segment lost 2 bases and the J segment 4 bases; nucleotides outside the gene matches: 5. This CDR3 has 15 amino acids. Germline values: CDR1 SGHRS, CDR2 YFSETQ. The CDR3 sequence is CASSFQQGSTGELFF. The CDR3, as DNA: TGCGCCAGCAGCTTCCAACAGGGGAGCACCGGGGAGCTGTTTTTT.

This clonotype was seen many times. The gene calls are TRBV10-3 and TRBJ2-5; TRBD2 matches at 11 bases. The CDR3 sequence is 19 residues long. The V gene's germline CDR1 is ENHRY and CDR2 SYGVKD. V shed 0 bases, J shed 5 bases, and the junction held 14 bases outside the gene matches. The CDR3 protein is CAISESPEISGRAAETQYF. CDR3 nucleotides: TGTGCCATCAGTGAGTCGCCGGAGATTAGCGGGAGGGCCGCGGAGACCCAGTACTTC.

The V call is TRBV3-1, the J call TRBJ2-1; the D call may be TRBD1 or TRBD2 (5 bases each). V was cut by 0 bases and J by 5 bases, with 17 bases left in between. The germline V gene has CDR1 LGHDT and CDR2 YNNKEL (reference sequence). The CDR3 extends over 17 amino acids. The CDR3 nucleotides read TGTGCCAGCAGCCAAGAAGCCCGGGGCAGTGGTGACAATGAGCAGTTCTTC. It yields the protein CASSQEARGSGDNEQFF.

This clonotype was detected many times. The chain couples TRBV12-3 or TRBV12-4 to TRBJ1-5; D gene ambiguous. Trimming left V 6 bases short and J 6 bases short, with 12 bases between. The CDR3 spans 13 residues. CDR3 loop: CASSAVESQPQHF. The CDR3 nucleotides read TGTGCCAGCAGCGCGGTGGAGAGTCAGCCCCAGCATTTT.

This clonotype was observed at least ten times. The rearrangement uses TRBV15 and TRBJ1-3; D call uncertain. Trimming shortened V by 1 base and J by 0 bases, and 7 bases separated the two germline ends. The CDR3 runs 15 residues. CDR1 and CDR2 from the germline V gene are LNHNV and YYDKDF (reference sequence). CDR3 nucleotides: TGTGCCACCAGCAGAGCTGCCTACTCTGGAAACACCATATATTTT. This translates into CATSRAAYSGNTIYF.

This clonotype was counted many times. V gene TRBV6-2 or TRBV6-3 combines with J gene TRBJ2-1; perhaps D is TRBD1 or TRBD2 (5 bases each). With 2 bases removed from V and 5 bases from J, the gap between germline ends came to 10 bases. The length of the CDR3 is 14 residues. Germline CDR1 reads MNHEY; CDR2 reads SVGEGT. The CDR3 sequence is CASSYQGENNEQFF. DNA for the CDR3: TGTGCCAGCAGTTACCAGGGAGAGAACAATGAGCAGTTCTTC.

This clonotype has only a few counts. The rearrangement links TRBV7-3 to TRBJ1-1; no firm D call. The CDR3 totals 14 residues. V lost 2 bases and J 8 bases, leaving 15 bases between the germline ends. Germline V CDR1 and CDR2: SGHTA, FQGTGA. CDR3 sequence (DNA): TGTGCCAGCAGCTTAGGGTCGGATTATGCCGAAGCTTTCTTT. Translating it yields CASSLGSDYAEAFF. The entire variable domain, with the rest obtained from reference TRBV7-3 and TRBJ1-1, is as follows: GAGVSQTPSNKVTEKGKYVELRCDPISGHTALYWYRQSLGQGPEFLIYFQGTGAADDSGLPNDRFFAVRPEGSVSTLKIQRTERGDSAVYLCASSLGSDYAEAFFGQGTRLTVV.

The chain links TRBV10-3 to TRBJ2-1; 9 nucleotides match TRBD1. This CDR3 spans 15 amino acids. V lost 6 bases, J lost 4 bases, and 7 bases stayed unmatched. Germline CDR1 ENHRY, CDR2 SYGVKD. CDR3 protein: CAISSPGTGYNEQFF. In nucleotides, the CDR3 is TGTGCCATCAGCTCTCCCGGGACAGGGTACAATGAGCAGTTCTTC.

This clonotype was picked up a small number of times. The chain has TRBV6-5 and TRBJ1-6; D is perhaps TRBD1 (6 bases). Germline V CDR1 and CDR2: MNHEY, SVGAGI. The CDR3 totals 15 residues. V lost 0 bases, J lost 9 bases, and 12 bases lay in between. The CDR3 coding sequence is TGTGCCAGCAGTTACTCGAAACAGGGCCCTTCACCCCTCCACTTT. Translating it yields CASSYSKQGPSPLHF.

This clonotype was observed at least ten times. The rearrangement joins TRBV20-1 to TRBJ1-1, with 10 bases fitting TRBD1. The CDR3 consists of 14 residues. V lost 1 base and J lost 3; bases outside the gene matches: 2. Germline CDR1 and CDR2: DFQATT and SNEGSKA (reference sequence). CDR3 sequence (DNA): TGCAGTGCTAGAGCGGACAGGGGGTACACTGAAGCTTTCTTT. Its protein is CSARADRGYTEAFF.

In its sample, this clonotype was seen many times. The V and J genes are TRBV12-3 or TRBV12-4 and TRBJ1-3; no definite D call. The V end lost 3 bases, the J end lost 3 bases, and 3 bases lay between the germline ends. The CDR3 runs 12 residues. CDR3 coding DNA: TGTGCCAGCAGTTTCATTGGAAACACCATATATTTT. Translation: CASSFIGNTIYF.

This clonotype was seen repeatedly, ten times or more. The chain employs TRBV5-1 and TRBJ1-1, with D unresolved. V was trimmed by 4 bases and J by 2 bases, leaving 9 bases between them. CDR3 length equals 13 residues. CDR1 is SGHRS, CDR2 YFSETQ, per germline. The CDR3 DNA reads as TGCGCCAGCAGCCACGGAACCAACACTGAAGCTTTCTTT. This encodes CASSHGTNTEAFF. The full variable domain, rest sourced from reference TRBV5-1 and TRBJ1-1, is KAGVTQTPRYLIKTRGQQVTLSCSPISGHRSVSWYQQTPGQGLQFLFEYFSETQRNKGNFPGRFSGRQFSNSRSEMNVSTLELGDSALYLCASSHGTNTEAFFGQGTRLTVV.

This clonotype was observed many times. V gene TRBV10-3 combines with J gene TRBJ2-7, with 7 bases identical to TRBD1. The CDR3 runs 13 residues. The J segment lost 0 bases and the V segment lost 6 bases, leaving 2 bases of the junction unmatched. Germline CDR1 reads ENHRY; CDR2 reads SYGVKD. CDR3 nucleotide sequence: TGTGCCATCAGGACAGGGAGCTCCTACGAGCAGTACTTC. It specifies CAIRTGSSYEQYF.

This clonotype has ten or more counts. The chain joins TRBV20-1 to TRBJ1-1, with D tentatively TRBD1 (6 bases). Germline lookup yields CDR1 DFQATT and CDR2 SNEGSKA (reference sequence). CDR3 length equals 13 residues. V was trimmed by 4 bases and J by 4 bases, leaving 13 bases between them. The CDR3 region has the DNA TGCAGTGCTAAACTCGGGGGGCTCACTGAAGCTTTCTTT. This sequence encodes CSAKLGGLTEAFF.

This clonotype was seen only a few times. This chain uses TRBV5-1 with TRBJ2-7; possibly TRBD1 or TRBD2 for D (5 bases each). There are 16 residues in the CDR3. The germline V and J ends were trimmed by 1 base and 2 bases, with 16 bases remaining between them. Germline lookup yields CDR1 SGHRS and CDR2 YFSETQ. The CDR3: CASSLQVGQGPYEQYF. As DNA, the CDR3 is TGCGCCAGCAGCTTGCAAGTTGGGCAGGGACCCTACGAGCAGTACTTC.